Each of the 26 T cell receptor beta chains below was sequenced from the same sample in a study of radiation and T cells in renal cell carcinoma. Clones were sequenced by immunoSEQ multiplex PCR, and TCRdb holds only the in-frame ones, with some missing. Of around 86,000 clones in the sample, approximately 86% were seen once. Noted time point: blood 2 weeks post-SBRT. Treatment here: 15 Gy SBRT to primary tumor, nephrectomy 4 weeks later. The specimen was blood, collected from a patient whose treatment included radiotherapy and nephrectomy. Receptors originate from a woman in her 50s with renal cell carcinoma.

This chain uses TRBV6-4 with TRBJ2-6, with a possible D match to TRBD1 (5 bases). Trimming took 0 bases from V and 1 from J, leaving 7 bases between them. Germline V gene lookup returns CDR1 MRHNA and CDR2 SNTAGT. The CDR3 consists of 16 residues. This chain's CDR3 is CASSDSKGSGANVLTF. The CDR3 DNA is TGTGCCAGCAGTGACTCGAAGGGGTCTGGGGCCAACGTCCTGACTTTC.

The V and J genes are TRBV19 and TRBJ2-1; D is undetermined. Germline values: CDR1 LNHDA, CDR2 SQIVND (reference sequence). The CDR3 is 15 amino acids. V lost 6 bases, J lost 0 bases, and 12 bases lay in between. DNA for the CDR3: TGTGCCAGTAGCCCGCCGGTGAGCTCCTACAATGAGCAGTTCTTC. Its protein product is CASSPPVSSYNEQFF.

The V and J genes are TRBV7-2 and TRBJ2-2; a weak D match, TRBD1 (6 bases). The germline V gene has CDR1 SGHTA and CDR2 FQGNSA. CDR3 length: 15 residues. V shed 0 bases and J shed 3 bases, with 8 bases lying between them. CDR3 amino acids: CASSLAGGDTGELFF. The CDR3 DNA reads as TGTGCCAGCAGCTTAGCTGGGGGCGACACCGGGGAGCTGTTTTTT.

The chain has TRBV6-4 and TRBJ1-1; no definite D call. The V gene's germline CDR1 is MRHNA and CDR2 SNTAGT. Trimming cost V 3 bases and J 6 bases, with 11 bases left between them. CDR3 length: 13 amino acids. As DNA, the CDR3 is TGTGCCAGCAGTGAGCGGGGTGGGTCTGAAGCTTTCTTT. Translated: CASSERGGSEAFF.

V gene TRBV9 combines with J gene TRBJ2-3; 8 bases align to TRBD2. This CDR3 comprises 15 residues. V lost 2 bases and J lost 4; bases outside the gene matches: 6. Per germline, CDR1 SGDLS and CDR2 YYNGEE. The CDR3 loop reads CASSVQAGAADTQYF. CDR3 coding DNA: TGTGCCAGCAGCGTCCAAGCGGGAGCGGCAGATACGCAGTATTTT.

This clone was recorded a few times. This chain links TRBV5-6 with TRBJ1-2; D not resolved. The CDR3 runs 16 residues. CDR1 SGHDT and CDR2 YYEEEE come from the germline V gene. V was shortened by 0 bases and J by 0 bases, with 12 bases between the two germline ends. CDR3 sequence: CASSLAGLAANYGYTF. Written as DNA, the CDR3 is TGTGCCAGCAGCTTGGCCGGCCTTGCAGCTAACTATGGCTACACCTTC.

The V gene is TRBV21-1, the J gene TRBJ2-3. TRBV21-1 is listed as a pseudogene. The CDR3 covers 11 residues. As DNA, the CDR3 is TGTGCCAGCAGCTTAGCTAGGGATGAGTATTTT. Amino acid sequence: CASSLARDEYF.

This clone was counted only a few times. This chain joins TRBV28 and TRBJ2-1; D is possibly TRBD2 (6 bases). Trimming took off 3 bases at V and 15 bases at J, with 12 bases between the two ends. The CDR3 is 11 amino acids. Germline values: CDR1 MDHEN, CDR2 SYDVKM. The CDR3 loop is CASSLTRVAFF. The CDR3 nucleotides are TGTGCCAGCAGTTTGACTAGAGTGGCGTTCTTC.

The V call is TRBV7-6, the J call TRBJ2-7; 7 bases fit TRBD2. CDR3 length: 16 amino acids. Trimming at V came to 1 base and at J to 1 base, leaving 7 bases not matched to a gene. CDR1 is SGHVS and CDR2 is FNYEAQ in the germline V gene. The CDR3 DNA follows: TGTGCCAGCAGCTTAGACCCTGCGGGAGCGTCCTACGAGCAGTACTTC. It yields the protein CASSLDPAGASYEQYF.

V is TRBV19 and J is TRBJ1-4; maybe TRBD1 (6 bases). The V gene lost 6 bases and the J gene lost 0 bases, with 14 bases spanning the gap. CDR1 and CDR2 from the germline V gene are LNHDA and SQIVND (reference sequence). This CDR3 is 16 amino acids long. In DNA form, the CDR3 reads TGTGCCAGTAGCCCGATCGAGGGGGCAACTAATGAAAAACTGTTTTTT. This translates into CASSPIEGATNEKLFF.

This clone was seen once. The V and J genes are TRBV7-3 and TRBJ2-2; D gene unclear. The CDR3 runs to 15 residues. Germline assignment: CDR1 SGHTA and CDR2 FQGTGA. With 2 bases removed from V and 2 bases from J, the gap between germline ends came to 9 bases. CDR3 nucleotides: TGTGCCAGCAGCTTAGAAGCTTTAAACACCGGGGAGCTGTTTTTT. It specifies CASSLEALNTGELFF.

This clone was detected only a few times. The chain links TRBV6-1 to TRBJ2-7; D is undetermined. The CDR3 contains 13 residues. Germline loops: CDR1 MNHNS, CDR2 SASEGT. The V end lost 11 bases, the J end lost 0 bases, and 14 bases lay between the germline ends. The CDR3 reads CAVPNWSSYEQYF. The CDR3 nucleotides are TGTGCCGTCCCGAATTGGAGCTCCTACGAGCAGTACTTC.

The rearrangement joins TRBV28 to TRBJ2-7; tentative D call: TRBD2 (8 bases). The V and J ends lost 5 bases and 2 bases respectively, with 19 bases between them. The CDR3 is made up of 16 amino acids. CDR1 MDHEN and CDR2 SYDVKM come from the germline V gene. The CDR3 protein is CASSRPGGTDPYEQYF. The CDR3 bases are TGTGCCAGCAGTCGACCGGGAGGGACAGACCCCTACGAGCAGTACTTC.

The chain uses TRBV10-3 and TRBJ2-1, with a tentative D call TRBD2 (6 bases). The CDR3 loop spans 15 amino acids. The V end was cut by 6 bases, the J end by 5 bases, with 17 bases between. In germline, CDR1 is ENHRY, CDR2 SYGVKD. Written as DNA, the CDR3 is TGTGCCATCAGGGGGACTCCATATAACAACAATGAGCAGTTCTTC. This sequence encodes CAIRGTPYNNNEQFF.

CDR3 nucleotides: TGTGCCAGAAGCCCCCGGACCCAGTACTTC. Protein sequence: CARSPRTQYF. V and J are TRBV5-3 and TRBJ2-5; D unclear. TRBV5-3 is marked as an open reading frame, function uncertain. This CDR3 has 10 residues. Deletions cut 4 bases from V and 7 bases from J, with 5 bases between.

This clone has just a few counts. CDR3 DNA sequence: TGTGCCATCAGTTCGGGACTCATGAACACTGAAGCTTTCTTT. Translating gives CAISSGLMNTEAFF. V is TRBV10-3 and J is TRBJ1-1, with a possible D match to TRBD1 (5 bases). The germline V and J ends were trimmed by 5 bases and 0 bases, with 10 bases remaining between them. The germline CDR1 and CDR2 sequences are ENHRY and SYGVKD. This CDR3 has 14 residues.

V gene TRBV19 combines with J gene TRBJ1-4, with D possibly being TRBD1 (5 bases). Germline V gene data show CDR1 as LNHDA and CDR2 as SQIVND (reference sequence). Trimming pared 3 bases from V and 8 bases from J, leaving 13 bases between. The CDR3 runs 14 residues. The DNA of the CDR3 is TGTGCCAGTAGTATTGTCTGGGGGATCGAAAAACTGTTTTTT. Amino acid sequence: CASSIVWGIEKLFF. The variable domain in full, completed from reference TRBV19 and TRBJ1-4, reads DGGITQSPKYLFRKEGQNVTLSCEQNLNHDAMYWYRQDPGQGLRLIYYSQIVNDFQKGDIAEGYSVSREKKESFPLTVTSAQKNPTAFYLCASSIVWGIEKLFFGSGTQLSVL.

The chain carries TRBV15 and TRBJ1-5, with D maybe TRBD1 (5 bases). Per germline, CDR1 LNHNV and CDR2 YYDKDF (reference sequence). This CDR3 has 14 residues. V shed 0 bases and J shed 4 bases, with 7 bases lying between them. In nucleotides, the CDR3 is TGTGCCACCAGCAGAGAGTGGGGGAATCAGCCCCAGCATTTT. It encodes CATSREWGNQPQHF. Together with reference TRBV15 and TRBJ1-5, the CDR3 gives the full variable domain: DAMVIQNPRYQVTQFGKPVTLSCSQTLNHNVMYWYQQKSSQAPKLLFHYYDKDFNNEADTPDNFQSRRPNTSFCFLDIRSPGLGDTAMYLCATSREWGNQPQHFGDGTRLSIL.

The chain has TRBV5-6 and TRBJ2-5; 8 positions match TRBD1. Germline V lookup: CDR1 SGHDT, CDR2 YYEEEE. Trimming took 5 bases from V and 5 from J; bases not matched to a gene: 14. The CDR3 runs to 16 residues. The DNA for the CDR3 is TGTGCCAGCAGTCGACAGGGGTCGAAGTTTATGGAGACCCAGTACTTC. Amino acid sequence: CASSRQGSKFMETQYF.

The DNA for the CDR3 is TGTGCCAGCTCATCCTCCGGGGGGAATGAGCAGTTCTTC. This encodes CASSSSGGNEQFF. The chain is built from TRBV18 and TRBJ2-1, with 7 bases matching TRBD2. The V gene end was trimmed by 5 bases and the J gene end by 7 bases; junction bases not matched to a gene: 5. Germline lookup yields CDR1 KGHSH and CDR2 LQKENI. The length of the CDR3 is 13 residues.

The rearrangement joins TRBV4-2 to TRBJ1-2; the D is unclear. Germline-derived CDR1 and CDR2 are LGHNA and YNFKEQ. The V gene lost 0 bases and the J gene lost 2 bases, with 4 bases spanning the gap. The CDR3 consists of 13 residues. CDR3 sequence: CASSQDLNYGYTF. CDR3 DNA sequence: TGTGCCAGCAGCCAAGATCTGAACTATGGCTACACCTTC.

The chain links TRBV27 to TRBJ2-1, with 8 bases identical to TRBD1. Germline CDR1 MNHEY, CDR2 SMNVEV (reference sequence). V shed 4 bases, J shed 0 bases, and the junction held 5 bases outside the gene matches. The CDR3 spans 16 residues. The CDR3 DNA is TGTGCCAGCAGTTCCACGGACAGGGTCTCCTACAATGAGCAGTTCTTC. This sequence encodes CASSSTDRVSYNEQFF.

The chain is built from TRBV9 and TRBJ1-2, with 7 bases fitting TRBD1. Germline-derived CDR1 and CDR2 are SGDLS and YYNGEE. The CDR3 is 14 residues long. V dropped 4 bases and J dropped 5; count of bases not matched to a gene: 8. The CDR3 nucleotides are TGTGCCAGCAGCACCCGGGACAGAAGGTATGGCTACACCTTC. Its translation is CASSTRDRRYGYTF.

The chain links TRBV28 to TRBJ1-5, with D possibly TRBD1 on 6 matching bases. This CDR3 has 15 residues. V lost 6 bases and J lost 5, with 17 bases in between. The germline V gene encodes CDR1 MDHEN and CDR2 SYDVKM. The CDR3 nucleotides read TGTGCCAGCAGCCCAGACACAGGGAGAGATCAGCCCCAGCATTTT. Translation: CASSPDTGRDQPQHF.

V gene TRBV5-1 combines with J gene TRBJ1-1; 9 bases fit TRBD1. CDR3 length equals 16 residues. Germline CDR1 SGHRS, CDR2 YFSETQ. The J segment lost 1 base and the V segment lost 1 base, leaving 5 bases of the junction unmatched. The DNA for the CDR3 is TGCGCCAGCAGCTTGTGGGGGGACAGGGAGAACACTGAAGCTTTCTTT. Amino acids: CASSLWGDRENTEAFF. The full variable domain, rest sourced from reference TRBV5-1 and TRBJ1-1, is KAGVTQTPRYLIKTRGQQVTLSCSPISGHRSVSWYQQTPGQGLQFLFEYFSETQRNKGNFPGRFSGRQFSNSRSEMNVSTLELGDSALYLCASSLWGDRENTEAFFGQGTRLTVV.

CDR3 in amino acids: CASSLYDLNYGYTF. The CDR3 bases are TGTGCCAGCAGCCTATATGACCTAAACTATGGCTACACCTTC. The chain uses TRBV7-2 and TRBJ1-2; D gene uncertain. The V gene's germline CDR1 is SGHTA and CDR2 FQGNSA. CDR3 size: 14 residues. V was cut by 5 bases and J by 2 bases, with 12 bases left in between.